This entry lists 7 T cell receptor beta chains sequenced from one sample in a study of vaccination effects on CD4 cells after COVID-19. Their specific antigens are unknown. Repertoires were generated with immunoSEQ multiplex PCR, while TCRdb's copy carries only in-frame clones and drops some. The table records roughly 56,000 clones, 65% to 80% of them present only once. It was after more than nine days of culture that CD4+ T cells were isolated. Here the sequenced sample was CD4+ T cells from PBMCs cultured without peptide, taken before COVID-19 vaccination. Every receptor here comes from a human donor who received a COVID-19 vaccine.

V is TRBV5-1 and J is TRBJ1-1; 7 bases map to TRBD1. The trim removed 4 bases at V and 2 bases at J, leaving 11 bases unmatched. The CDR3 loop spans 16 amino acids. Per the germline V gene, CDR1 is SGHRS and CDR2 is YFSETQ. This CDR3 is CASSPWAGTANTEAFF. In DNA form, the CDR3 reads TGCGCCAGCAGCCCTTGGGCGGGGACAGCAAACACTGAAGCTTTCTTT. The entire variable domain, with the rest obtained from reference TRBV5-1 and TRBJ1-1, is as follows: KAGVTQTPRYLIKTRGQQVTLSCSPISGHRSVSWYQQTPGQGLQFLFEYFSETQRNKGNFPGRFSGRQFSNSRSEMNVSTLELGDSALYLCASSPWAGTANTEAFFGQGTRLTVV.

This rearrangement joins TRBV5-5 to TRBJ2-4; possible D gene TRBD2, 5 bases. The V and J ends lost 2 bases and 7 bases respectively, with 10 bases between them. The germline V gene has CDR1 SGHKS and CDR2 YYEKEE (reference sequence). The CDR3 loop spans 13 amino acids. CDR3 DNA sequence: TGTGCCAGCAGCTTTTCCGGGGTGAACATTCAGTACTTC. Its translation: CASSFSGVNIQYF. The variable domain in full, completed from reference TRBV5-5 and TRBJ2-4, reads DAGVTQSPTHLIKTRGQQVTLRCSPISGHKSVSWYQQVLGQGPQFIFQYYEKEERGRGNFPDRFSARQFPNYSSELNVNALLLGDSALYLCASSFSGVNIQYFGAGTRLSVL.

This chain uses TRBV6-5 with TRBJ1-2; weak D call: TRBD1 (5 bases). CDR3 length: 14 residues. V was trimmed by 6 bases and J by 6 bases, leaving 17 bases between them. CDR1 MNHEY and CDR2 SVGAGI come from the germline V gene. The CDR3 sequence is CASSPGGGSDGYTF. The CDR3 nucleotides are TGTGCCAGCAGCCCCGGGGGAGGATCGGATGGCTACACCTTC.

V usage is TRBV24-1 and J usage is TRBJ2-3; D unresolved. CDR3 length equals 13 residues. Germline-derived CDR1 and CDR2 are KGHDR and SFDVKD. V lost 8 bases to trimming and J lost 3 bases, with 11 bases between them. The CDR3 DNA sequence: TGTGCCACCATGGCTCTAGATACAGATACGCAGTATTTT. Amino acids: CATMALDTDTQYF.

The CDR3: CASSFPAGGVYGYTF. For the CDR3, the DNA is TGTGCCAGCAGTTTCCCCGCGGGGGGGGTATATGGCTACACCTTC. This rearrangement joins TRBV28 to TRBJ1-2; D perhaps matches TRBD1 (5 bases). The CDR3 totals 15 residues. Between the trimmed V and J ends, which lost 3 bases and 5 bases, there was a span of 16 bases. Germline V CDR1 and CDR2: MDHEN, SYDVKM.

J is TRBJ1-2 and V is TRBV6-5; TRBD1 might be the D (6 bases). The CDR3 covers 15 residues. Germline CDR1 MNHEY, CDR2 SVGAGI. The V and J ends lost 3 bases and 3 bases respectively, with 14 bases between them. The CDR3 here is CASSYLDRLDYGYTF. CDR3 DNA: TGTGCCAGCAGTTATTTAGACAGGTTGGACTATGGCTACACCTTC.

The rearrangement links TRBV29-1 to TRBJ1-1; D uncertain. CDR1 is SQVTM and CDR2 is ANQGSEA in the germline V gene. V shed 7 bases and J shed 1 base, with 13 bases lying between them. The CDR3 covers 13 residues. The CDR3 nucleotides are TGCAGCGCCCGGGCCGATTGGAACACTGAAGCTTTCTTT. Protein: CSARADWNTEAFF.